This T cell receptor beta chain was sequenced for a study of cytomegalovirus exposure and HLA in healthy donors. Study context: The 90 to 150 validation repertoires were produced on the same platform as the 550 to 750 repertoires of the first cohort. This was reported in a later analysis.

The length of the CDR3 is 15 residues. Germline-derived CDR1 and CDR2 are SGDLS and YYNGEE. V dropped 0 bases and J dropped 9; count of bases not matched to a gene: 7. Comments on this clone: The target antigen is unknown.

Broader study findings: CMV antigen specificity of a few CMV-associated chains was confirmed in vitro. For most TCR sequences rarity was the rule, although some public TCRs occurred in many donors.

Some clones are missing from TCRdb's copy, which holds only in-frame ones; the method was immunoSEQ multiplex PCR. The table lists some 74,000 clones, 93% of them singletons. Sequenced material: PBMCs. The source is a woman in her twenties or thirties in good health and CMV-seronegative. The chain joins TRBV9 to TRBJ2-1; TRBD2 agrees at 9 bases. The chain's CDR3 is CASSVVGGRASEQFF. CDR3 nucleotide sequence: TGTGCCAGCAGCGTAGTGGGCGGGAGGGCAAGTGAGCAGTTCTTC. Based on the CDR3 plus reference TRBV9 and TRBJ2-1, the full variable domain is DSGVTQTPKHLITATGQRVTLRCSPRSGDLSVYWYQQSLDQGLQFLIQYYNGEERAKGNILERFSAQQFPDLHSELNLSSLELGDSALYFCASSVVGGRASEQFFGPGTRLTVL.